The clone carrying this TCR beta chain was seen ten or more times. This sample was taken from a study of T cells in Graves' hyperthyroidism and ophthalmopathy. Germline CDR1 and CDR2: GTSNPN and SVGIG (reference sequence). Deletions cut 2 bases from V and 6 bases from J, with 8 bases between. The CDR3 extends over 11 amino acids. Amplification of TCR beta CDR3 regions used RNA as the template. The TCR CDR3 was amplified in a first-round RT-PCR using the HTBI primer set. From the multiplex PCR reads, TCRdb called clonotypes with MiXCR, one entry per CDR3 protein. The table records under 300,000 distinct CDR3 sequences, less than 30% of them present only once.

The V and J genes are TRBV30 and TRBJ2-7; D possibly corresponds to TRBD2 (5 bases). The sample consisted of blood. This receptor was obtained from a man in his forties with Graves' hyperthyroidism that later progressed to Graves' ophthalmopathy. DNA of the CDR3: TGTGCCTGGAGTCGGCGGGTCGAGCAGTACTTC. Translation: CAWSRRVEQYF. Variable domain in full (rest from reference TRBV30 and TRBJ2-7): SQTIHQWPATLVQPVGSPLSLECTVEGTSNPNLYWYRQAAGRGLQLLFYSVGIGQISSEVPQNLSASRPQDRQFILSSKKLLLSDSGFYLCAWSRRVEQYFGPGTRLTVT.